Presented here are 17 T cell receptor beta chains from one specimen sequenced in a study of CD8 T cells in ankylosing spondylitis. TCRdb reprocessed the 5' RACE reads via MiXCR and lists one record per CDR3 protein. The sample shows 35,000 to 50,000 distinct CDR3 sequences, under 5% of them seen only once. Sequencing input: blood, either unsorted or a sorted T cell fraction (not recorded which). Receptor source: a female donor with ankylosing spondylitis or in good health (not recorded which).

Many counts were recorded for this clonotype. V and J are TRBV9 and TRBJ2-7; a weak D match, TRBD1 (6 bases). The CDR3 is 14 amino acids. Germline lookup yields CDR1 SGDLS and CDR2 YYNGEE. Trimming pared 2 bases from V and 0 bases from J, leaving 9 bases between. CDR3 protein: CASSVRDNSYEQYF. The CDR3 DNA reads as TGTGCCAGCAGCGTCCGGGACAACTCCTACGAGCAGTACTTC.

This clonotype has at least ten counts. The chain has TRBV9 and TRBJ1-3; TRBD1 agrees at 9 bases. The CDR3 runs to 16 residues. Trimming took 0 bases from V and 3 from J; bases not matched to a gene: 4. Germline loops: CDR1 SGDLS, CDR2 YYNGEE. The CDR3 protein is CASSVAPDRGGNTIYF. Written as DNA, the CDR3 is TGTGCCAGCAGCGTAGCCCCGGACAGGGGTGGAAACACCATATATTTT.

Within the sample, this clonotype is medium-sized. The chain couples TRBV9 to TRBJ1-2; maybe TRBD1 (5 bases). V shed 4 bases and J shed 7 bases, with 17 bases lying between them. Germline V gene sequence: CDR1 SGDLS, CDR2 YYNGEE. This CDR3 is 14 amino acids long. CDR3 in amino acids: CASSTSGGSGGYTF. The CDR3 DNA reads as TGTGCCAGCAGCACTAGCGGGGGTTCGGGTGGCTACACCTTC.

This clonotype was seen many times. The chain combines TRBV9 with TRBJ1-1, with D perhaps TRBD1 (5 bases). Germline CDR1 is SGDLS and CDR2 is YYNGEE. The CDR3 is 14 residues long. Trimming shortened V by 4 bases and J by 4 bases, and 14 bases separated the two germline ends. CDR3 sequence: CASSPDRGGTEAFF. The CDR3 DNA reads as TGTGCCAGCAGCCCAGACCGGGGGGGCACTGAAGCTTTCTTT.

This chain links TRBV9 with TRBJ2-3; D is unresolved. Trimming cost V 0 bases and J 4 bases, with 15 bases left between them. Germline loops: CDR1 SGDLS, CDR2 YYNGEE. CDR3 size: 16 residues. The DNA for the CDR3 is TGTGCCAGCAGCGTAGCGGGCCTTTACCCCCCAGATACGCAGTATTTT. This encodes CASSVAGLYPPDTQYF. The whole variable domain, filled in from reference TRBV9 and TRBJ2-3, reads DSGVTQTPKHLITATGQRVTLRCSPRSGDLSVYWYQQSLDQGLQFLIQYYNGEERAKGNILERFSAQQFPDLHSELNLSSLELGDSALYFCASSVAGLYPPDTQYFGPGTRLTVL.

This clonotype was found a few times. The chain couples TRBV11-1 to TRBJ2-2; TRBD2 matches 11 bases. The CDR3 is made up of 16 amino acids. Germline CDR1 reads SGHAT; CDR2 reads FQDESV (reference sequence). With 5 bases clipped from V and 7 bases from J, the junction kept 9 bases outside the gene matches. The CDR3 loop reads CASSAELAGVSGELFF. The CDR3 nucleotides read TGTGCCAGCAGCGCCGAACTAGCGGGGGTTAGCGGGGAGCTGTTTTTT.

This clonotype was observed at least ten times. The rearrangement joins TRBV9 to TRBJ1-6; possibly TRBD1 for D (6 bases). V dropped 4 bases and J dropped 8 bases, with 13 bases sitting between them. The germline CDR1 and CDR2 sequences are SGDLS and YYNGEE. The CDR3 spans 14 residues. As DNA, the CDR3 is TGTGCCAGCAGCTTCACGGCAGGGGATTCACCCCTCCACTTT. Encoded protein: CASSFTAGDSPLHF. Using reference TRBV9 and TRBJ1-6 for the parts outside the CDR3, the full variable domain is DSGVTQTPKHLITATGQRVTLRCSPRSGDLSVYWYQQSLDQGLQFLIQYYNGEERAKGNILERFSAQQFPDLHSELNLSSLELGDSALYFCASSFTAGDSPLHFGNGTRLTVT.

This clonotype has a count of ten or more. The chain's CDR3 is CASSVAFGRGTTNEKLFF. As DNA, the CDR3 is TGTGCCAGCAGCGTAGCCTTCGGACGGGGGACAACTAATGAAAAACTGTTTTTT. V and J are TRBV9 and TRBJ1-4; a possible D gene is TRBD1 (5 bases). Germline CDR1 reads SGDLS; CDR2 reads YYNGEE. V was pared by 0 bases and J by 0 bases, with 15 bases between. The CDR3 totals 18 residues.

The chain has TRBV9 and TRBJ2-1; D is ambiguous. Germline V gives CDR1 SGDLS, CDR2 YYNGEE. The length of the CDR3 is 13 residues. V was pared by 0 bases and J by 5 bases, with 6 bases between. The CDR3 DNA reads TGTGCCAGCAGCGTAGTAGGTGACAATGAGCAGTTCTTC. Amino acid sequence: CASSVVGDNEQFF.

This clonotype was picked up many times. V and J are TRBV9 and TRBJ1-1, with D uncertain. Looked up from germline, CDR1 is SGDLS and CDR2 is YYNGEE. The CDR3 consists of 15 residues. The V and J ends lost 4 bases and 0 bases respectively, with 13 bases between them. In DNA, the CDR3 is TGTGCCAGCAGCAACGCACCGGGGTTGAACACTGAAGCTTTCTTT. It is translated as CASSNAPGLNTEAFF.

This clonotype was recorded many times. The chain uses TRBV9 and TRBJ2-3, with D hard to call. This CDR3 contains 13 residues. CDR1 SGDLS and CDR2 YYNGEE come from the germline V gene. Trimming stripped 0 bases from V and 6 bases from J, with 8 bases between. In nucleotides, the CDR3 is TGTGCCAGCAGCGTAGTGGTAGGGGATACGCAGTATTTT. Translated, it gives CASSVVVGDTQYF.

This clonotype showed up many times. The chain employs TRBV9 and TRBJ2-2; 12 bases are a match to TRBD2. The CDR3 spans 18 residues. The V segment lost 0 bases and the J segment 7 bases; nucleotides outside the gene matches: 10. CDR1 and CDR2 (germline): SGDLS, YYNGEE. CDR3: CASSVGLAGASLSGELFF. CDR3 bases: TGTGCCAGCAGCGTAGGACTAGCGGGGGCCTCTTTGAGCGGGGAGCTGTTTTTT.

This clonotype has ten or more counts. The V call is TRBV23-1, the J call TRBJ1-2; 7 bases align to TRBD1. TRBV23-1 is reported as an ORF; its role is uncertain. With V trimmed by 6 bases and J by 7 bases, 14 bases remained unmatched. CDR3 size: 15 residues. The CDR3 DNA follows: TGCGCCAGCAGACCTCCTAGACAGGGCGCGGGTGGCTACACCTTC. Amino acids: CASRPPRQGAGGYTF.

This chain uses TRBV9 with TRBJ2-3, with 10 nucleotides matching TRBD2. This CDR3 is 16 amino acids long. CDR1 and CDR2 from the germline V gene are SGDLS and YYNGEE. V trimming: 4 bases; J trimming: 7 bases; junction bases outside the gene matches: 12. The CDR3 bases are TGTGCCAGCAGCCTCCGGGCCGGGACTAGCGACAATACGCAGTATTTT. It specifies CASSLRAGTSDNTQYF.

This clonotype ranks as medium-sized. This chain connects TRBV9 to TRBJ1-1; possibly TRBD1 for D (6 bases). V gave up 0 bases and J gave up 2 bases, with 8 bases separating them. Germline CDR1 reads SGDLS; CDR2 reads YYNGEE. The CDR3 is 14 amino acids. In DNA form, the CDR3 reads TGTGCCAGCAGCGTAGGGACAGCAAACACTGAAGCTTTCTTT. It is translated as CASSVGTANTEAFF.

The chain is built from TRBV9 and TRBJ1-4; a possible D gene is TRBD1 (6 bases). Germline values: CDR1 SGDLS, CDR2 YYNGEE. V was clipped by 2 bases and J by 5 bases, with 13 bases between them. The CDR3 loop spans 15 amino acids. The CDR3 nucleotides read TGTGCCAGCAGCGTCTCGGACAGCAAGAATGAAAAACTGTTTTTT. It yields the protein CASSVSDSKNEKLFF.

At least ten counts were recorded for this clonotype. The rearrangement uses TRBV9 and TRBJ2-3; 7 nucleotides align to TRBD2. CDR1 is SGDLS, CDR2 YYNGEE, per germline. V trimming: 0 bases; J trimming: 11 bases; junction bases outside the gene matches: 9. CDR3 length: 14 residues. The CDR3 sequence is CASSVEASGTMQYF. In DNA, the CDR3 is TGTGCCAGCAGCGTAGAGGCCTCCGGGACTATGCAGTATTTT.